One sample yielded the 4 T cell receptor beta chains listed below, sequenced in a study of T cells after yellow fever vaccination. TCRdb redid the calling of the 5' RACE reads with MiXCR, one entry per CDR3 protein. Among just under 600,000 distinct CDR3 sequences listed, 13% were seen once. The sample here was PBMCs, taken on the day of the yellow fever booster vaccination. These receptors were obtained from a man younger than 45 who received the YFV17D yellow fever vaccine.

In its sample, this clonotype was seen a few times. This chain links TRBV4-3 with TRBJ2-1; a possible D gene is TRBD2 (5 bases). Trimming removed 4 bases from V and 3 bases from J, with 16 bases in between. Germline assignment: CDR1 LGHNA and CDR2 YSLEER. This CDR3 region has 16 residues. CDR3 in amino acids: CASSLETSGYYNEQFF. The DNA for the CDR3 is TGCGCCAGCAGCCTAGAAACGTCGGGGTACTACAATGAGCAGTTCTTC.

The J gene is TRBJ1-2, the V gene TRBV27; D is possibly TRBD1 (6 bases). V was trimmed by 6 bases and J by 4 bases, leaving 18 bases between them. The CDR3 length is 15 residues. Germline lookup yields CDR1 MNHEY and CDR2 SMNVEV (reference sequence). This CDR3 is CASRTKKDRSYGYTF. In DNA, the CDR3 is TGTGCCAGCAGGACCAAGAAAGACAGGTCCTATGGCTACACCTTC.

The gene calls are TRBV18 and TRBJ2-5; D tentatively reads TRBD1 or TRBD2 (6 bases each). Trimming shortened V by 6 bases and J by 1 base, and 12 bases separated the two germline ends. The CDR3 has 14 residues. Germline values: CDR1 KGHSH, CDR2 LQKENI. The CDR3 loop is CASSRGTIQETQYF. CDR3 DNA: TGTGCCAGCTCTCGCGGGACAATCCAAGAGACCCAGTACTTC.

This clonotype was counted only a few times. V is TRBV12-3 or TRBV12-4 and J is TRBJ2-5; the D gene is possibly TRBD2 (7 bases). Trimming removed 4 bases at V and 4 bases at J, with 13 bases between. CDR3 length equals 14 residues. Here the CDR3 DNA reads TGTGCCAGCAGTTCTACAGGGAGGGGAGAGACCCAGTACTTC. Protein product: CASSSTGRGETQYF.